Sequencing of this T cell receptor (beta chain) was carried out in a study of blood T cell repertoires in acute mononucleosis. Across the study: Acutely, YVL-BR- and GLC-BM-specific cells averaged about 2.1% and 1.1% of CD8 T cells.

This sample's time point: acute infectious mononucleosis, at clinical presentation within 2 weeks of symptom onset (visit 1). About this clone: Compared with germline, one end of the junction differs, possibly owing to a read error.

Germline V lookup: CDR1 MDHEN, CDR2 SYDVKM. The length of the CDR3 is 15 residues. Template was cDNA from at least 8,500 tetramer+ CD8 T cells' RNA. Unique molecular identifiers were added during V-to-J primer CDR3 amplification. Assay: immunoSEQ multiplex PCR; the TCRdb copy retains only in-frame clones and omits some. The sample shows thousands of clones, 25% to 30% of them seen only once. This clonotype was obtained from a woman aged 18-29 years with infectious mononucleosis caused by EBV. The genes are TRBV28 and TRBJ2-1; 9 positions agree with TRBD2. The specimen comprised EBV YVL epitope tetramer+ CD8+ T cells sorted from PBMCs, sampled during acute infectious mononucleosis. Stated subset: CD8 T cells binding a tetramer with EBV BRLF1 109-117 peptide (YVL-BR). The CDR3 bases are TGTGCCAGCAGACCAACCACGGGACTAGCAGGTGAGAAGTTCTTC. Translation gives CASRPTTGLAGEKFF. Using reference TRBV28 and TRBJ2-1 for the parts outside the CDR3, the full variable domain is DVKVTQSSRYLVKRTGEKVFLECVQDMDHENMFWYRQDPGLGLRLIYFSYDVKMKEKGDIPEGYSVSREKKERFSLILESASTNQTSMYLCASRPTTGLAGEKFFGPGTRLTVL.